This entry lists 8 T cell receptor beta chains sequenced from one sample in a study of post-analysis software for immune sequencing data. Broader study findings: Among 5 or 6 TRBV segments more frequent in patients than controls were TRBV5-6, TRBV5-1 and TRBV20-1.

Their target antigens are unknown. Incorporated into the TCR beta cDNA libraries were unique molecular identifiers, which served to reduce PCR and sequencing biases. TCRdb called the PCR reads again in MiXCR, with one record for every CDR3 protein. This sample has roughly 580,000 distinct CDR3 sequences, with 44% found just once. The sequenced material came from blood. The receptor source for this set is a girl aged 10 to 17 with multiple sclerosis.

The V call is TRBV7-9, the J call TRBJ1-4; 8 bases align to TRBD1. Trimming cost V 5 bases and J 4 bases; bases outside gene matches: 6. The CDR3 runs 15 residues. Germline CDR1 and CDR2: SEHNR and FQNEAQ (reference sequence). Here the CDR3 DNA reads TGTGCCAGCAGCCCTCCGGGACAGGTTAATGAAAAACTGTTTTTT. It encodes CASSPPGQVNEKLFF.

J is TRBJ2-3 and V is TRBV5-1, with D uncertain. Germline V gene data show CDR1 as SGHRS and CDR2 as YFSETQ. Trimming took 2 bases from V and 0 from J, leaving 7 bases between them. The CDR3 is made up of 14 amino acids. The chain's CDR3 is CASSFTTSTDTQYF. The CDR3 nucleotides are TGCGCCAGCAGCTTTACCACTAGCACAGATACGCAGTATTTT.

A single count supports this clonotype. V and J are TRBV5-1 and TRBJ1-2, with a possible D match to TRBD1 (5 bases). Per germline, CDR1 SGHRS and CDR2 YFSETQ. The CDR3 loop spans 15 amino acids. V lost 3 bases and J lost 5, with 17 bases in between. In nucleotides, the CDR3 is TGCGCCAGCAGCTCGACTGGGGCTAGCCCTTATGGCTACACCTTC. It codes for CASSSTGASPYGYTF.

This clonotype was seen only a few times. This chain uses TRBV5-1 with TRBJ2-3; either TRBD1 or TRBD2 may fit D (5 bases each). This CDR3 has 16 amino acids. The V end lost 4 bases, the J end lost 0 bases, and 15 bases lay between the germline ends. Germline V gene lookup returns CDR1 SGHRS and CDR2 YFSETQ. CDR3 nucleotides: TGCGCCAGCAGCATATCCGGGACGGATAGCACAGATACGCAGTATTTT. Protein product: CASSISGTDSTDTQYF.

The rearrangement links TRBV6-5 to TRBJ1-2, with 9 bases lining up with TRBD1. The CDR3 sequence is 15 residues long. V trimming: 4 bases; J trimming: 8 bases; junction bases outside the gene matches: 11. Germline V lookup: CDR1 MNHEY, CDR2 SVGAGI. CDR3 sequence (DNA): TGTGCCAGCAGTTGGTCTCCGGGACAGGGAATAGGCTACACCTTC. It yields the protein CASSWSPGQGIGYTF.

Only a few counts were recorded for this clonotype. The chain has TRBV7-9 and TRBJ2-6; weak D call: TRBD1 (5 bases). V lost 1 base, J lost 0 bases, and 10 bases lay in between. The CDR3 runs 17 residues. Looked up from germline, CDR1 is SEHNR and CDR2 is FQNEAQ (reference sequence). This CDR3 reads CASSLVGAFSGANVLTF. CDR3 nucleotide sequence: TGTGCCAGCAGCTTAGTAGGGGCATTCTCTGGGGCCAACGTCCTGACTTTC.

The table lists this clonotype with a few counts. For the CDR3, the DNA is TGTGCCAGCAGTGAAGCATTTAATGAGCAGTTCTTC. Translating it yields CASSEAFNEQFF. This rearrangement joins TRBV6-1 to TRBJ2-1; D is uncertain. Germline values: CDR1 MNHNS, CDR2 SASEGT. Between the trimmed V and J ends, which lost 0 bases and 7 bases, there was a span of 4 bases. This CDR3 contains 12 residues.

This clonotype appeared once. The V gene is TRBV12-3 or TRBV12-4, the J gene TRBJ2-5, with 12 bases identical to TRBD2. Trimming at V came to 4 bases and at J to 4 bases, leaving 7 bases not matched to a gene. The CDR3 has 16 residues. CDR3 in DNA: TGTGCCAGCAGTTCGTTGACTAGCGGGAGCCGAGAGACCCAGTACTTC. Protein product: CASSSLTSGSRETQYF.